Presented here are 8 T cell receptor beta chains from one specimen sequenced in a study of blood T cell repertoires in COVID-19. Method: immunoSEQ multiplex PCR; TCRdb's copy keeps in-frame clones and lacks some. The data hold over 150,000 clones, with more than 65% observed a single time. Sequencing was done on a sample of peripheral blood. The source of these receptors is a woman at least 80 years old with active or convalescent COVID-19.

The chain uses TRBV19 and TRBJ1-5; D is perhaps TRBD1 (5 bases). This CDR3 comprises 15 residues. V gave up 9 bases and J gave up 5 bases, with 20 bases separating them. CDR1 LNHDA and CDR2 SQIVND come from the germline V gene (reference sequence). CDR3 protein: CASRNPEGNHQPQHF. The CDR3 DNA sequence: TGTGCCAGCCGGAATCCGGAGGGGAATCATCAGCCCCAGCATTTT.

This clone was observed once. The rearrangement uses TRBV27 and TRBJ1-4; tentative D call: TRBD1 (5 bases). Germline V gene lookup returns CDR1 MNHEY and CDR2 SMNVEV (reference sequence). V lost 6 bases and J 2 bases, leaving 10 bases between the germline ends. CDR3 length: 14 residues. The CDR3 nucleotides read TGTGCCAGCAGCCAGGGAAGCACTAATGAAAAACTGTTTTTT. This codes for CASSQGSTNEKLFF.

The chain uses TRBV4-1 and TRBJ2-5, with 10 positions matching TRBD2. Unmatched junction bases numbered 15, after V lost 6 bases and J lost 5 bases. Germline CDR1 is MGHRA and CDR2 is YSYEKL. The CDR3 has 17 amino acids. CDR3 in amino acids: CASRSTVGTSVGETQYF. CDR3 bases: TGCGCCAGCAGGTCAACAGTCGGGACTAGCGTAGGGGAGACCCAGTACTTC.

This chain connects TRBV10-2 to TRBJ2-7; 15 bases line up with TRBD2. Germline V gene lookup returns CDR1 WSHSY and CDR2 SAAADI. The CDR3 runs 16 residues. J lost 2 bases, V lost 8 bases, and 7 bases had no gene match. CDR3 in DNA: TGCGCCAGCGGCGGACTAGCGGGAGGGCCCCCCTACGAGCAGTACTTC. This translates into CASGGLAGGPPYEQYF.

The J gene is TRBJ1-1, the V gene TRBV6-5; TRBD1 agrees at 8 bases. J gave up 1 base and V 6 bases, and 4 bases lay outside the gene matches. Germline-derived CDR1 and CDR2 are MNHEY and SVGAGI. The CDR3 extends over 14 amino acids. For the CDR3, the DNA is TGTGCCAGCAGAAGGACAGGGTGGAACACTGAAGCTTTCTTT. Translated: CASRRTGWNTEAFF.

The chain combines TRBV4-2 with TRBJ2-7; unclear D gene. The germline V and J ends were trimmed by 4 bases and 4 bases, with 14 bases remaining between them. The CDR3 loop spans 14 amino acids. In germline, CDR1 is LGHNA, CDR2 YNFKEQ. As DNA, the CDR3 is TGTGCCAGCAGCCCCCCGGTCCGCCCTTACGAGCAGTACTTC. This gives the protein CASSPPVRPYEQYF.

The CDR3 sequence is CASSHSSGRYEQYF. The CDR3 DNA reads TGTGCCAGCAGCCATTCTAGCGGGAGGTACGAGCAGTACTTC. This sequence joins TRBV3-1 (or the pseudogene TRBV3-2) and TRBJ2-7; TRBD2 matches at 11 bases. The CDR3 contains 14 residues. The J segment lost 4 bases and the V segment lost 3 bases, leaving 2 bases of the junction unmatched. CDR1 is LGHDT, CDR2 YNNKEL, per germline (reference sequence).

The CDR3 here is CASNQPQGALSPLHF. CDR3 nucleotides: TGTGCCAGCAATCAACCCCAGGGGGCGCTTTCACCCCTCCACTTT. The V and J genes are TRBV28 and TRBJ1-6, with 8 bases aligning to TRBD1. CDR1 and CDR2 (germline): MDHEN, SYDVKM. J lost 9 bases, V lost 7 bases, and 11 bases had no gene match. The CDR3 extends over 15 amino acids.